Listed here are 21 T cell receptor beta chains from one sample, sequenced in a study of shared T cell receptors in the human thymus. The assay was immunoSEQ multiplex PCR, and TCRdb's table has in-frame clones only and misses some. The sample lists hundreds of thousands of clones, around 87% occurring once. The data were also submitted as part of a second study, on human thymus T cells.

The material sequenced was thymocytes. These receptors originate from a boy less than two years old with a congenital heart defect.

The J gene is TRBJ1-1, the V gene TRBV29-1, with TRBD1 identical over 8 bases. Trimming took 6 bases from V and 8 from J; bases not matched to a gene: 11. Germline V gene data show CDR1 as SQVTM and CDR2 as ANQGSEA. The CDR3 spans 13 residues. CDR3 sequence (DNA): TGCAGCGTACCCTCCTGGGGGGACAGGGAAGCTTTCTTT. It translates to CSVPSWGDREAFF.

The gene calls are TRBV2 and TRBJ2-2, with D unresolved. Deletions cut 4 bases from V and 1 base from J, with 4 bases between. Germline CDR1 and CDR2: SNHLY and FYNNEI. The CDR3 is 13 amino acids. CDR3 residues: CASSARNTGELFF. The CDR3 region has the DNA TGTGCCAGCAGTGCGCGGAACACCGGGGAGCTGTTTTTT.

This clone showed up just once. The genes are TRBV6-5 and TRBJ1-5; 9 nucleotides align to TRBD1. This CDR3 has 15 residues. V trimming: 5 bases; J trimming: 3 bases; junction bases outside the gene matches: 5. Germline lookup yields CDR1 MNHEY and CDR2 SVGAGI. CDR3 sequence reads: CASSHRQGVNQPQHF. CDR3 in DNA: TGTGCCAGCAGTCATCGACAGGGGGTCAATCAGCCCCAGCATTTT.

Regarding this clone: The identical CDR3 is also encoded by other nucleotide sequences in the sample. V gene TRBV4-1 combines with J gene TRBJ1-5; D possibly corresponds to TRBD1 (5 bases). CDR1 is MGHRA, CDR2 YSYEKL, per germline. The V gene lost 0 bases and the J gene lost 5 bases, with 5 bases spanning the gap. The CDR3 has 13 amino acids. The DNA of the CDR3 is TGCGCCAGCAGCCAAGACAGGGATCAGCCCCAGCATTTT. It specifies CASSQDRDQPQHF.

This sequence joins TRBV27 and TRBJ1-1, with 9 bases lining up with TRBD1. Germline V gene data show CDR1 as MNHEY and CDR2 as SMNVEV (reference sequence). The CDR3 length is 17 residues. V lost 7 bases, J lost 3 bases, and 15 bases stayed unmatched. The CDR3 region has the DNA TGTGCCAGCAACACCGGGACAGGGATTGGTAAGGACACTGAAGCTTTCTTT. As protein: CASNTGTGIGKDTEAFF.

This clone has only a few counts. This chain links TRBV15 with TRBJ2-3; 10 nucleotides align to TRBD1. V was pared by 1 base and J by 6 bases, with 4 bases of the junction left unmatched. The CDR3 is 15 residues long. Per the germline V gene, CDR1 is LNHNV and CDR2 is YYDKDF (reference sequence). The CDR3 nucleotides are TGTGCCACCAGCAGAGGGACAGGGGGTAAGGATACGCAGTATTTT. Encoded protein: CATSRGTGGKDTQYF.

The rearrangement uses TRBV28 and TRBJ2-1; TRBD2 aligns across 9 bases. Per the germline V gene, CDR1 is MDHEN and CDR2 is SYDVKM. The CDR3 runs to 20 residues. J lost 9 bases, V lost 4 bases, and 25 bases had no gene match. The CDR3, as DNA: TGTGCCAGCAGTTCCCCGAAGTTAGCGGGAGATTTAGTTGGGCCTCGTGAGCAGTTCTTC. This gives the protein CASSSPKLAGDLVGPREQFF.

The chain has TRBV11-2 and TRBJ2-4; 13 bases map to TRBD2. Trimming cost V 4 bases and J 3 bases; bases outside gene matches: 12. Germline lookup yields CDR1 SGHAT and CDR2 FQNNGV. The CDR3 is 19 amino acids. CDR3 sequence reads: CASSSTTSGRAGDKNIQYF. The CDR3 DNA is TGTGCCAGCAGCTCCACAACTAGCGGGAGGGCCGGGGACAAAAACATTCAGTACTTC.

This clone was seen a few times. V usage is TRBV4-2 and J usage is TRBJ2-1; 10 bases are a match to TRBD2. With V trimmed by 2 bases and J by 5 bases, 9 bases remained unmatched. The CDR3 loop spans 17 amino acids. From germline, CDR1 is LGHNA and CDR2 YNFKEQ. Here the CDR3 DNA reads TGTGCCAGCAGCCAACAGCCTAGCGGGAGCGTCCACAATGAGCAGTTCTTC. Translated: CASSQQPSGSVHNEQFF.

The chain carries TRBV9 and TRBJ2-5, with no clear D. This CDR3 is 14 amino acids long. From germline, CDR1 is SGDLS and CDR2 YYNGEE. V was shortened by 0 bases and J by 3 bases, with 9 bases between the two germline ends. CDR3 loop: CASSVEESKETQYF. The CDR3, as DNA: TGTGCCAGCAGCGTAGAGGAGTCTAAAGAGACCCAGTACTTC.

The V gene is TRBV7-2, the J gene TRBJ1-5, with 7 nucleotides matching TRBD1. CDR1 is SGHTA, CDR2 FQGNSA, per germline. This CDR3 has 12 residues. The V segment lost 5 bases and the J segment 13 bases; nucleotides outside the gene matches: 8. The CDR3 is CASSTQGTPQHF. CDR3 coding DNA: TGTGCCAGCAGCACACAGGGGACCCCGCAGCATTTT.

V and J are TRBV5-8 and TRBJ1-5; 7 nucleotides agree with TRBD1. V gave up 0 bases and J gave up 0 bases; unmatched junction bases: 9. Germline CDR1 is SGHTS and CDR2 is YDEGEE. This CDR3 contains 18 residues. CDR3 protein: CASSLVGQPSYSNQPQHF. The CDR3 nucleotides read TGTGCCAGCAGCTTGGTGGGACAGCCGAGTTATAGCAATCAGCCCCAGCATTTT.

This chain uses TRBV15 with TRBJ2-1, with a tentative D call TRBD2 (5 bases). This CDR3 is built from 14 residues. V was pared by 6 bases and J by 4 bases, with 13 bases between. The germline gives CDR1 LNHNV, CDR2 YYDKDF (reference sequence). In DNA, the CDR3 is TGTGCCACCAGTAGGCTAGCCGAGTACAATGAGCAGTTCTTC. Its protein is CATSRLAEYNEQFF.

The chain recombines TRBV10-3 with TRBJ2-7; 14 bases line up with TRBD2. In germline, CDR1 is ENHRY, CDR2 SYGVKD. CDR3 length: 18 amino acids. Unmatched junction bases numbered 10, after V lost 6 bases and J lost 0 bases. DNA for the CDR3: TGTGCCATCAGCGGACAGGGACTAGCGGGAGCCCGCTCCTACGAGCAGTACTTC. Translated, it gives CAISGQGLAGARSYEQYF.

The chain uses TRBV10-3 and TRBJ2-7; D is unresolved. Germline CDR1 reads ENHRY; CDR2 reads SYGVKD. The CDR3 consists of 12 residues. Trimming took off 0 bases at V and 12 bases at J, with 12 bases between the two ends. For the CDR3, the DNA is TGTGCCATCAGTGAGTCTGCAGGCCGCCGGTACTTC. Its protein product is CAISESAGRRYF.

This sequence joins TRBV4-3 and TRBJ2-1; 10 nucleotides line up with TRBD1. The CDR3 spans 15 residues. From germline, CDR1 is LGHNA and CDR2 YSLEER. J was trimmed by 5 bases and V by 8 bases; bases with no gene match: 9. The DNA for the CDR3 is TGCGCCAGCGCGGTGGACAGGGGGGGTCACAATGAGCAGTTCTTC. The encoded protein is CASAVDRGGHNEQFF.

The V gene is TRBV29-1, the J gene TRBJ2-3; TRBD2 agrees at 14 bases. Germline trimming cut 7 bases from V and 6 bases from J; bases unmatched to any gene: 9. CDR1 and CDR2 from the germline V gene are SQVTM and ANQGSEA. The CDR3 extends over 15 amino acids. The CDR3 loop reads CSASGTSGSPDTQYF. The DNA for the CDR3 is TGCAGCGCCTCAGGGACTAGCGGGAGTCCCGATACGCAGTATTTT.

The V gene is TRBV28, the J gene TRBJ1-1; the D gene is possibly TRBD1 (5 bases). V was pared by 6 bases and J by 1 base, with 12 bases between. From germline, CDR1 is MDHEN and CDR2 SYDVKM. The CDR3 runs 14 residues. This CDR3 reads CASRAETENTEAFF. The DNA for the CDR3 is TGTGCCAGCAGAGCTGAGACAGAGAACACTGAAGCTTTCTTT.

The V and J genes are TRBV4-1 and TRBJ1-2; the D gene is possibly TRBD1 (6 bases). V lost 0 bases, J lost 4 bases, and 15 bases lay in between. The germline V gene encodes CDR1 MGHRA and CDR2 YSYEKL. This CDR3 region has 16 residues. In nucleotides, the CDR3 is TGCGCCAGCAGCCAAGATGAGAGGGGGATGCGCTATGGCTACACCTTC. Protein: CASSQDERGMRYGYTF.

The J gene is TRBJ2-2, the V gene TRBV5-5; D gene ambiguous. This CDR3 region has 13 residues. Germline CDR1 reads SGHKS; CDR2 reads YYEKEE (reference sequence). The V gene lost 4 bases and the J gene lost 4 bases, with 8 bases spanning the gap. DNA for the CDR3: TGTGCCAGCAGCCCCCCCAGCACCGGGGAGCTGTTTTTT. It specifies CASSPPSTGELFF.

This chain joins TRBV19 and TRBJ2-3, with 9 nucleotides matching TRBD2. The length of the CDR3 is 15 residues. Germline lookup yields CDR1 LNHDA and CDR2 SQIVND (reference sequence). J was trimmed by 4 bases and V by 1 base; bases with no gene match: 3. The CDR3 DNA is TGTGCCAGTAGTATAGGACTAGCGGTGGCAGATACGCAGTATTTT. This gives the protein CASSIGLAVADTQYF. Filled out from reference TRBV19 and TRBJ2-3, the complete variable domain reads DGGITQSPKYLFRKEGQNVTLSCEQNLNHDAMYWYRQDPGQGLRLIYYSQIVNDFQKGDIAEGYSVSREKKESFPLTVTSAQKNPTAFYLCASSIGLAVADTQYFGPGTRLTVL.